Below, 30 T cell receptor beta chains from the same sample are listed, as sequenced in a study of shared clonotypes between healthy human individuals. CD45RO-negative, CCR7-selected cells formed the naive CD8 fraction, which excluded terminally differentiated effector memory CD45RA+ cells. The table came from immunoSEQ multiplex PCR; TCRdb's copy has only in-frame clones and leaves some out. Among hundreds of thousands of clones listed, approximately 96% were seen once. Sequencing used naive CD8+ T cells sorted from blood. These receptors originate from a woman aged 25 to 45 in good health.

This clone was detected only once. This rearrangement joins TRBV5-4 to TRBJ2-1, with 7 bases matching TRBD2. Germline CDR1 SGHNT, CDR2 YYREEE (reference sequence). The CDR3 length is 13 residues. J gave up 6 bases and V 1 base, and 1 base lay outside the gene matches. The CDR3 nucleotides are TGTGCCAGCAGCTTGACTAGCGTCAATGAGCAGTTCTTC. This encodes CASSLTSVNEQFF.

The chain joins TRBV18 to TRBJ1-1, with D maybe TRBD1 (5 bases). The CDR3 has 12 amino acids. Trimming shortened V by 2 bases and J by 7 bases, and 8 bases separated the two germline ends. Germline V gene data show CDR1 as KGHSH and CDR2 as LQKENI. The CDR3 region has the DNA TGTGCCAGCTCACCAGGGGGTGGTGAAGCTTTCTTT. It specifies CASSPGGGEAFF.

The gene calls are TRBV4-1 and TRBJ2-5, with D possibly matching TRBD1 (6 bases). Trimming took 3 bases from V and 5 from J, leaving 13 bases between them. This CDR3 region has 14 residues. CDR1 and CDR2 (germline): MGHRA, YSYEKL. The CDR3 coding sequence is TGCGCCAGCAGCCAGCGCACAGGGACGGAGACCCAGTACTTC. Protein product: CASSQRTGTETQYF.

The V call is TRBV27, the J call TRBJ1-6; the D gene is possibly TRBD1 (5 bases). The CDR3 has 11 amino acids. Germline V gives CDR1 MNHEY, CDR2 SMNVEV (reference sequence). The ends were cut back, 8 bases at V and 10 bases at J, with 9 bases in the middle. The DNA for the CDR3 is TGTGCCAGCGGCTGGGACTCACCCCTCCACTTT. Translation: CASGWDSPLHF.

This chain joins TRBV10-1 and TRBJ2-7, with TRBD2 identical over 11 bases. The CDR3 covers 13 residues. V shed 5 bases and J 3 bases; nucleotides not matched to a gene: 0. The germline CDR1 and CDR2 sequences are WNHNN and SYGVQD (reference sequence). CDR3 coding DNA: TGCGCCAGCAGTCTAGCGGGGGGCTACGAGCAGTACTTC. It codes for CASSLAGGYEQYF.

This sequence joins TRBV28 and TRBJ2-5; D not certain. Germline CDR1 is MDHEN and CDR2 is SYDVKM. V lost 2 bases and J 2 bases, leaving 6 bases between the germline ends. The CDR3 runs to 13 residues. CDR3: CASSLPLQETQYF. CDR3 in DNA: TGTGCCAGCAGTTTACCGTTACAAGAGACCCAGTACTTC.

The chain employs TRBV4-1 and TRBJ2-2, with 8 bases identical to TRBD1. Looked up from germline, CDR1 is MGHRA and CDR2 is YSYEKL. The CDR3 has 15 amino acids. Germline trimming cut 4 bases from V and 7 bases from J; bases unmatched to any gene: 8. CDR3 DNA sequence: TGCGCCAGCAGCCGTTCAGGGGGCCTAGGCGGGGAGCTGTTTTTT. Its translation: CASSRSGGLGGELFF.

The chain is built from TRBV1 and TRBJ1-3; TRBD1, the table's D call, was not compared with the DNA. TRBV1 is labeled a pseudogene. The CDR3 spans 18 residues. Here the CDR3 DNA reads TGCACCAGTACTTTAACGGGGACAGGTGGGTCGGGTGGTAACACCATATATTTT. Translation: CTSTLTGTGGSGGNTIYF.

The genes are TRBV9 and TRBJ2-7; the D is unclear. The V end was cut by 0 bases, the J end by 4 bases, with 8 bases between. Germline CDR1 and CDR2: SGDLS and YYNGEE. This CDR3 region has 13 residues. The CDR3 DNA follows: TGTGCCAGCAGCGTAGACCCATTTTACGAGCAGTACTTC. Encoded protein: CASSVDPFYEQYF.

The chain joins TRBV4-2 to TRBJ2-7; D is unclear. V dropped 1 base and J dropped 0 bases, with 13 bases sitting between them. The CDR3 is 16 amino acids. Looked up from germline, CDR1 is LGHNA and CDR2 is YNFKEQ. The CDR3 coding sequence is TGTGCCAGCAGCCAAGTTGGCGGTAGCCGCTCCTACGAGCAGTACTTC. This translates into CASSQVGGSRSYEQYF.

The chain couples TRBV30 to TRBJ1-6; D might be TRBD1 (5 bases). CDR3 length: 13 residues. The V end was cut by 0 bases, the J end by 9 bases, with 9 bases between. The germline CDR1 and CDR2 sequences are GTSNPN and SVGIG (reference sequence). The CDR3 loop reads CAWSVTGTSPLHF. CDR3 nucleotides: TGTGCCTGGAGTGTAACGGGGACTTCACCCCTCCACTTT.

Regarding this clone: Other nucleotide sequences from this sample produce the same CDR3. The rearrangement joins TRBV4-2 to TRBJ2-7, with 8 bases matching TRBD1. The germline V gene has CDR1 LGHNA and CDR2 YNFKEQ. This CDR3 has 15 amino acids. V shed 0 bases, J shed 4 bases, and the junction held 5 bases outside the gene matches. The CDR3 DNA sequence: TGTGCCAGCAGCCAAGAAGGACAGGGTTCGTACGAGCAGTACTTC. Protein: CASSQEGQGSYEQYF.

The V and J genes are TRBV6-5 and TRBJ2-7, with 7 bases lining up with TRBD1. There are 13 residues in the CDR3. Germline loops: CDR1 MNHEY, CDR2 SVGAGI. Trimming cost V 8 bases and J 4 bases; bases outside gene matches: 8. DNA of the CDR3: TGTGCCAGCTGGGACAGAGACTTTTACGAGCAGTACTTC. Protein: CASWDRDFYEQYF.

Concerning this clone itself: Additional DNA sequences in this sample encode the identical CDR3. This chain uses TRBV28 with TRBJ2-7, with D hard to call. The CDR3 is 12 residues long. Germline CDR1 is MDHEN and CDR2 is SYDVKM. With 3 bases removed from V and 3 bases from J, the gap between germline ends came to 6 bases. The CDR3 nucleotides are TGTGCCAGCAGTTTTACCGGCTACGAGCAGTACTTC. This codes for CASSFTGYEQYF.

This chain joins TRBV27 and TRBJ1-4; D remains unclear. V was trimmed by 6 bases and J by 8 bases, leaving 10 bases between them. This CDR3 comprises 12 residues. Germline CDR1 MNHEY, CDR2 SMNVEV (reference sequence). CDR3 amino acids: CASSPEHEKLFF. The CDR3 DNA is TGTGCCAGCAGCCCCGAACACGAAAAACTGTTTTTT.

The chain couples TRBV11-2 to TRBJ2-4, with 7 bases fitting TRBD2. V shed 5 bases and J 5 bases; nucleotides not matched to a gene: 12. CDR1 and CDR2 from the germline V gene are SGHAT and FQNNGV. This CDR3 region has 16 residues. CDR3 nucleotides: TGTGCCAGCAGCCCTCCCGGGGGGAACACCCAAAACATTCAGTACTTC. This translates into CASSPPGGNTQNIQYF. The full variable domain, in which reference TRBV11-2 and TRBJ2-4 provide the parts outside the CDR3, is EAGVAQSPRYKIIEKRQSVAFWCNPISGHATLYWYQQILGQGPKLLIQFQNNGVVDDSQLPKDRFSAERLKGVDSTLKIQPAKLEDSAVYLCASSPPGGNTQNIQYFGAGTRLSVL.

V is TRBV5-1 and J is TRBJ2-5, with 14 bases matching TRBD2. Trimming removed 4 bases from V and 4 bases from J; junction bases left unmatched: 9. CDR1 is SGHRS and CDR2 is YFSETQ in the germline V gene. There are 17 residues in the CDR3. The chain's CDR3 is CASSPGLAGAGGETQYF. CDR3 nucleotides: TGCGCCAGCAGCCCGGGACTAGCGGGAGCGGGGGGAGAGACCCAGTACTTC.

The chain recombines TRBV13 with TRBJ2-1, with no clear D. The V end lost 2 bases, the J end lost 7 bases, and 6 bases lay between the germline ends. Looked up from germline, CDR1 is PRHDT and CDR2 is FYEKMQ (reference sequence). This CDR3 is built from 12 residues. CDR3 sequence (DNA): TGTGCCAGCAGCTTATATCGGAATGAGCAGTTCTTC. It specifies CASSLYRNEQFF.

For this clone: Other nucleotide sequences from this sample produce the same CDR3. J is TRBJ2-1 and V is TRBV28; the D is unclear. The length of the CDR3 is 11 residues. V was shortened by 3 bases and J by 5 bases, with 2 bases between the two germline ends. Per germline, CDR1 MDHEN and CDR2 SYDVKM. CDR3: CASSFNNEQFF. The CDR3 coding sequence is TGTGCCAGCAGTTTTAACAATGAGCAGTTCTTC.

This clone was picked up one time. The genes are TRBV27 and TRBJ2-7; D remains unclear. V lost 6 bases, J lost 0 bases, and 15 bases lay in between. Germline V gene lookup returns CDR1 MNHEY and CDR2 SMNVEV (reference sequence). The CDR3 is 15 residues long. The CDR3 reads CASRRGFLSSYEQYF. The CDR3 nucleotides read TGTGCCAGCAGACGAGGCTTCCTGAGCTCCTACGAGCAGTACTTC.

J is TRBJ1-2 and V is TRBV7-9; possibly TRBD1 for D (5 bases). CDR3 size: 13 residues. Germline V CDR1 and CDR2: SEHNR, FQNEAQ (reference sequence). The chain's CDR3 is CASKRGGDYGYTF. The CDR3, as DNA: TGTGCTTCGAAGCGGGGGGGTGACTATGGCTACACCTTC.

The rearrangement links TRBV7-8 to TRBJ2-2; 8 bases agree with TRBD2. The length of the CDR3 is 15 residues. Per the germline V gene, CDR1 is SGHVS and CDR2 is FQNEAQ. J lost 2 bases, V lost 1 base, and 0 bases had no gene match. CDR3 coding DNA: TGTGCCAGCAGCTTAGTAGCGGGAAACACCGGGGAGCTGTTTTTT. Its protein product is CASSLVAGNTGELFF.

CDR3 in amino acids: CASSAYRGGGGELFF. CDR3 bases: TGTGCCAGCAGTGCATATCGTGGGGGCGGTGGGGAGCTGTTTTTT. The V call is TRBV6-1, the J call TRBJ2-2, with D possibly matching TRBD1 (6 bases). The CDR3 spans 15 residues. From germline, CDR1 is MNHNS and CDR2 SASEGT. Trimming took 4 bases from V and 8 from J, leaving 17 bases between them.

The rearrangement links TRBV19 to TRBJ1-4, with a weak D call TRBD1 (5 bases). Germline V gives CDR1 LNHDA, CDR2 SQIVND (reference sequence). Trimming took 5 bases from V and 7 from J, leaving 17 bases between them. The CDR3 loop spans 15 amino acids. CDR3 in DNA: TGTGCCAGTAGTCCCCGGACCGCCGGGACTGAAAAACTGTTTTTT. Amino acid sequence: CASSPRTAGTEKLFF.

The rearrangement uses TRBV19 and TRBJ1-5; tentatively, D is TRBD1 (6 bases). The germline V gene encodes CDR1 LNHDA and CDR2 SQIVND (reference sequence). This CDR3 comprises 16 residues. V was shortened by 4 bases and J by 1 base, with 14 bases between the two germline ends. DNA of the CDR3: TGTGCCAGTAGTAGGAAGCCGGGACAAAGCAATCAGCCCCAGCATTTT. Residues: CASSRKPGQSNQPQHF.

The chain recombines TRBV27 with TRBJ1-2, with TRBD1 as a possible D gene (6 bases). CDR1 MNHEY and CDR2 SMNVEV come from the germline V gene (reference sequence). The length of the CDR3 is 18 residues. Trimming cost V 4 bases and J 1 base, with 22 bases left between them. The CDR3 sequence is CASSSPGGGRMNNYGYTF. CDR3 nucleotide sequence: TGTGCCAGCAGTTCCCCCGGTGGGGGCAGGATGAATAACTATGGCTACACCTTC.

Comment on this clone: Different DNA sequences within this sample yield the same CDR3. V gene TRBV9 combines with J gene TRBJ2-5; D unresolved. The CDR3 has 14 residues. In germline, CDR1 is SGDLS, CDR2 YYNGEE. Trimming removed 2 bases at V and 3 bases at J, with 11 bases between. As DNA, the CDR3 is TGTGCCAGCAGCGTCGACGGTGGGGAAGAGACCCAGTACTTC. Its protein product is CASSVDGGEETQYF.

This clone was seen only a few times. The gene calls are TRBV14 and TRBJ2-7; D is possibly TRBD1 (6 bases). V lost 3 bases and J lost 3, with 9 bases in between. The CDR3 covers 13 residues. The germline V gene has CDR1 SGHDN and CDR2 FVKESK. The CDR3 region has the DNA TGTGCCAGCAGCCATGGGGGCTACTACGAGCAGTACTTC. It is translated as CASSHGGYYEQYF.

The chain carries TRBV19 and TRBJ1-2, with 10 nucleotides matching TRBD1. With 6 bases clipped from V and 3 bases from J, the junction kept 4 bases outside the gene matches. This CDR3 is built from 14 residues. The germline V gene has CDR1 LNHDA and CDR2 SQIVND (reference sequence). CDR3 region: CASSPGQGYYGYTF. The CDR3 region has the DNA TGTGCCAGTAGCCCGGGACAGGGGTACTATGGCTACACCTTC.

With regard to this clone: Other DNA sequences in this sample translate to the same CDR3. The V gene is TRBV27, the J gene TRBJ2-7, with 12 bases matching TRBD1. Germline V CDR1 and CDR2: MNHEY, SMNVEV (reference sequence). V trimming: 6 bases; J trimming: 4 bases; junction bases outside the gene matches: 7. The CDR3 loop spans 15 amino acids. This CDR3 reads CASSLGTGGEYEQYF. CDR3 coding DNA: TGTGCCAGCAGCCTCGGGACAGGGGGCGAGTACGAGCAGTACTTC.